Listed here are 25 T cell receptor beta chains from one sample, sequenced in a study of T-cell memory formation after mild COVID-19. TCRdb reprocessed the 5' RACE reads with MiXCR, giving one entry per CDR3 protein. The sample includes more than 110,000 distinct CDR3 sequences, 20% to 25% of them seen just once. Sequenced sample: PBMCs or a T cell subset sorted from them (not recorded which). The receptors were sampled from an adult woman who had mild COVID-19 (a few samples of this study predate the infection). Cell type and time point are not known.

The CDR3 bases are TGTGCCAGCAGCTCTGGACAGGGGGCTGGGAACGAGCAGTACTTC. Encoded protein: CASSSGQGAGNEQYF. The chain recombines TRBV9 with TRBJ2-7; 11 bases align to TRBD1. The J segment lost 5 bases and the V segment lost 4 bases, leaving 8 bases of the junction unmatched. CDR1 SGDLS and CDR2 YYNGEE come from the germline V gene. The CDR3 is 15 residues long.

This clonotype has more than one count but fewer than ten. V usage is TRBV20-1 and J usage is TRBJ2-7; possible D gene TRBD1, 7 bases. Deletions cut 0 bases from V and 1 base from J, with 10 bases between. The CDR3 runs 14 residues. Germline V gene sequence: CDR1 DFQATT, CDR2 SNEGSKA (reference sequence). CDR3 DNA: TGCAGTGCTAGAGATCAGGGGGGTTCCTACGAGCAGTACTTC. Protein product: CSARDQGGSYEQYF.

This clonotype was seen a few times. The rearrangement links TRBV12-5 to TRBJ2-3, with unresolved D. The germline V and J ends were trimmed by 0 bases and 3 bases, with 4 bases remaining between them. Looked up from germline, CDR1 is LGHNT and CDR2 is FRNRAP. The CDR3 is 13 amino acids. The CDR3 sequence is CASGLVQTDTQYF. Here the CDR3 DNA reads TGTGCTAGTGGTTTGGTACAAACAGATACGCAGTATTTT. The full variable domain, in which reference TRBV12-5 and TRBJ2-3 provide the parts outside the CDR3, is DARVTQTPRHKVTEMGQEVTMRCQPILGHNTVFWYRQTMMQGLELLAYFRNRAPLDDSGMPKDRFSAEMPDATLATLKIQPSEPRDSAVYFCASGLVQTDTQYFGPGTRLTVL.

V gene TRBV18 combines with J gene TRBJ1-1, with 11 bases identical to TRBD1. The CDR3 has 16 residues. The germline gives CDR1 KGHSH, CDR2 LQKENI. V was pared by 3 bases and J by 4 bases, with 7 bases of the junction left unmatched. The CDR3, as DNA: TGTGCCAGCTCACCCAACCCCGGGACAGGGGGCACTGAAGCTTTCTTT. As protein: CASSPNPGTGGTEAFF.

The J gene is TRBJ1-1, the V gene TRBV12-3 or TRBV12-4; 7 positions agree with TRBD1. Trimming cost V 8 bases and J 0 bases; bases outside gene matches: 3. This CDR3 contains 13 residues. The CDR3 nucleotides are TGTGCCAGCGAGACAGGGATGAACACTGAAGCTTTCTTT. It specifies CASETGMNTEAFF.

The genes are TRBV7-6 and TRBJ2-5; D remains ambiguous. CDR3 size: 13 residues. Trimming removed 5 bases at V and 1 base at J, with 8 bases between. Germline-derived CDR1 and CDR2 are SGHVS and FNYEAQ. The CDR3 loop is CASSRYRQETQYF. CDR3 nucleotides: TGTGCCAGCAGCCGATACCGCCAAGAGACCCAGTACTTC.

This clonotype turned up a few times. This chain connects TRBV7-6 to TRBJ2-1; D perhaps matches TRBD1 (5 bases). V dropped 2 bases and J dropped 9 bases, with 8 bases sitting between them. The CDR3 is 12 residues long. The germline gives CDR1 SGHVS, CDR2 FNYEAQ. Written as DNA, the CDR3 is TGTGCCAGCAGCTTAAGGGGAAGTGAGCAGTTCTTC. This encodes CASSLRGSEQFF.

Here the CDR3 DNA reads TGCAGTGCTAGAGACTCGGGGACAGTCTATGGCTACACCTTC. Translating it yields CSARDSGTVYGYTF. This rearrangement joins TRBV20-1 to TRBJ1-2; 7 nucleotides match TRBD1. Germline CDR1 DFQATT, CDR2 SNEGSKA (reference sequence). The CDR3 has 14 residues. Trimming cost V 0 bases and J 4 bases; bases outside gene matches: 5.

The CDR3 reads CASSWWGTGANVLTF. For the CDR3, the DNA is TGTGCCAGCAGCTGGTGGGGAACTGGGGCCAACGTCCTGACTTTC. The chain joins TRBV7-9 to TRBJ2-6, with D unclear. Germline CDR1 is SEHNR and CDR2 is FQNEAQ (reference sequence). V lost 4 bases to trimming and J lost 2 bases, with 9 bases between them. There are 15 residues in the CDR3.

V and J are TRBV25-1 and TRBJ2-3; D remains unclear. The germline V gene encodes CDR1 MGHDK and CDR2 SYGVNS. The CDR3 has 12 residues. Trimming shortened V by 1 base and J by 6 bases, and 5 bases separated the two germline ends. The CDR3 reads CASSELSDTQYF. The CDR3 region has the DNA TGTGCCAGCAGTGAATTATCGGATACGCAGTATTTT.

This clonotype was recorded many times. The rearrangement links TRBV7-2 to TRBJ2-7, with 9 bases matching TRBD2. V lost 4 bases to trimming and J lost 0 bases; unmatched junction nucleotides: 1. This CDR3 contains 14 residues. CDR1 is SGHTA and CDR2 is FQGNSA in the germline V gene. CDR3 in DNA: TGTGCCAGCAGCTGGGGACTAGCCTCCTACGAGCAGTACTTC. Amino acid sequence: CASSWGLASYEQYF.

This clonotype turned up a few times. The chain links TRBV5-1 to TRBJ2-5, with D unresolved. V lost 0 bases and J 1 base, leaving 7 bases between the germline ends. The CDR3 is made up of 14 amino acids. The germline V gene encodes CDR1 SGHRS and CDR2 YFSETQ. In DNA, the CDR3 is TGCGCCAGCAGCTTGGTGGCTATCCAAGAGACCCAGTACTTC. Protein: CASSLVAIQETQYF.

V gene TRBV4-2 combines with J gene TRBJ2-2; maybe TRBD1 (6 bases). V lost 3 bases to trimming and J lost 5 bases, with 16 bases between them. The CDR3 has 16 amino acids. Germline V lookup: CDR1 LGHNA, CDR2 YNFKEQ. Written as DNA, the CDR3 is TGTGCCAGCAGCCACTACCAGGGGACCGGAACCGGGGAGCTGTTTTTT. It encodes CASSHYQGTGTGELFF.

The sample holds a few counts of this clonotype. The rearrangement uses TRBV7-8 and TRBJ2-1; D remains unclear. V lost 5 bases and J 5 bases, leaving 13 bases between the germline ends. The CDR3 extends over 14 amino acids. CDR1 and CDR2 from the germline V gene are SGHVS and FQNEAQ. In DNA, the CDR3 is TGTGCCAGCAGCGCCCCCCCCCTCGACAATGAGCAGTTCTTC. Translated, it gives CASSAPPLDNEQFF. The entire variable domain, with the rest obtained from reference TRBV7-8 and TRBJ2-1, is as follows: GAGVSQSPRYKVAKRGQDVALRCDPISGHVSLFWYQQALGQGPEFLTYFQNEAQLDKSGLPSDRFFAERPEGSVSTLKIQRTQQEDSAVYLCASSAPPLDNEQFFGPGTRLTVL.

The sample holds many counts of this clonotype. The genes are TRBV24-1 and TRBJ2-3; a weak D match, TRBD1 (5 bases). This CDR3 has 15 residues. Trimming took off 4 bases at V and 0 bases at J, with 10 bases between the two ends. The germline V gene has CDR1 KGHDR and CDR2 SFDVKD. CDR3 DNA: TGTGCCACCAGTGAAGGGGCCCCTAGCACAGATACGCAGTATTTT. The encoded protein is CATSEGAPSTDTQYF.

The CDR3 bases are TGTGCCAGCAGTTTACTGGCGAGGGGCTACGAGCAGTACTTC. Translation gives CASSLLARGYEQYF. The rearrangement uses TRBV27 and TRBJ2-7; either TRBD1 or TRBD2 may supply D (5 bases each). V lost 2 bases, J lost 3 bases, and 11 bases lay in between. The length of the CDR3 is 14 residues. Germline lookup yields CDR1 MNHEY and CDR2 SMNVEV (reference sequence).

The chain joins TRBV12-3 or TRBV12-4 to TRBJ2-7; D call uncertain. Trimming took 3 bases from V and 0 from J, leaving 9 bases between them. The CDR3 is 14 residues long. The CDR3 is CASSFRHSSYEQYF. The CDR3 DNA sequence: TGTGCCAGCAGTTTCCGGCATTCCTCCTACGAGCAGTACTTC.

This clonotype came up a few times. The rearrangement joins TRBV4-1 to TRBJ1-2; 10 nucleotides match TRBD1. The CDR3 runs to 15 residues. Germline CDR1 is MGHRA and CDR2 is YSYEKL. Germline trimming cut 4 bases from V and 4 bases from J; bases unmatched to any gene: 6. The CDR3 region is CASSPRTGGIYGYTF. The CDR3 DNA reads TGCGCCAGCAGCCCGAGGACAGGGGGGATCTATGGCTACACCTTC.

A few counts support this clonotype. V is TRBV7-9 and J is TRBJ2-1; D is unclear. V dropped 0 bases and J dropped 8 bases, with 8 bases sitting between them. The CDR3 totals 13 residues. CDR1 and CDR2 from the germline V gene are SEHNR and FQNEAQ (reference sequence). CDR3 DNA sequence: TGTGCCAGCAGCTTAGCCGGTATAGATGAGCAGTTCTTC. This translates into CASSLAGIDEQFF.

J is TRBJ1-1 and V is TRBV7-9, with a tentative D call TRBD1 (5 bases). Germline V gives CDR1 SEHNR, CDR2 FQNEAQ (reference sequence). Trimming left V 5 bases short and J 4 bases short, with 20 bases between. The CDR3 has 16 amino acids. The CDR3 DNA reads TGTGCCAGCAGCCCCCGCGCAGGGAAGAGTTCCACTGAAGCTTTCTTT. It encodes CASSPRAGKSSTEAFF. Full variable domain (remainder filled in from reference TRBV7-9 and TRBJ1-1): DTGVSQNPRHKITKRGQNVTFRCDPISEHNRLYWYRQTLGQGPEFLTYFQNEAQLEKSRLLSDRFSAERPKGSFSTLEIQRTEQGDSAMYLCASSPRAGKSSTEAFFGQGTRLTVV.

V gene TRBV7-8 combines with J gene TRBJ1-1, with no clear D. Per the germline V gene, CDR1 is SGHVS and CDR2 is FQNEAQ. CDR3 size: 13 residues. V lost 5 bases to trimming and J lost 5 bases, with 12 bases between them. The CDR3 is CASSPLPTTEAFF. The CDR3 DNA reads TGTGCCAGCAGCCCCCTCCCAACGACTGAAGCTTTCTTT.

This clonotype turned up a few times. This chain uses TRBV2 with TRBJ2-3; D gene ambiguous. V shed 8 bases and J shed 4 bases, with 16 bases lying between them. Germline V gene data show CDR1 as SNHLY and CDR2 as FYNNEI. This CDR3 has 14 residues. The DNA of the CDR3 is TGTGCCAGCCTATCTAGGTTAGGCTCAGATACGCAGTATTTT. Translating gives CASLSRLGSDTQYF.

Written as DNA, the CDR3 is TGTGCCAGCAGTTACTCGTCAGGTGATCAGCCCCAGCATTTT. Amino acid sequence: CASSYSSGDQPQHF. The V call is TRBV6-5, the J call TRBJ1-5, with D hard to call. This CDR3 is built from 14 residues. V was shortened by 0 bases and J by 5 bases, with 8 bases between the two germline ends. Germline CDR1 MNHEY, CDR2 SVGAGI.

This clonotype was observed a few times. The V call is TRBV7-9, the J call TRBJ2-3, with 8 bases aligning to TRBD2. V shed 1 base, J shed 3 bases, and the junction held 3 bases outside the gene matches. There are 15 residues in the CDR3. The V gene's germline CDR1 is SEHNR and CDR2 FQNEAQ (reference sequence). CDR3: CASSLVGGATDTQYF. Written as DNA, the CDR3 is TGTGCCAGCAGCTTAGTCGGGGGGGCAACAGATACGCAGTATTTT. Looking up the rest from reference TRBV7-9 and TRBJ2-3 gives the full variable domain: DTGVSQNPRHKITKRGQNVTFRCDPISEHNRLYWYRQTLGQGPEFLTYFQNEAQLEKSRLLSDRFSAERPKGSFSTLEIQRTEQGDSAMYLCASSLVGGATDTQYFGPGTRLTVL.

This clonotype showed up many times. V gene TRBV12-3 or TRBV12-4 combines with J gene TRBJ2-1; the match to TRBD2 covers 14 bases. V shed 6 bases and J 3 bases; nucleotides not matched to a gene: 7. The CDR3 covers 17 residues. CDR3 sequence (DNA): TGTGCCAGCAGCCGGGGACTAGCGGGAGTAGGCTACAATGAGCAGTTCTTC. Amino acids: CASSRGLAGVGYNEQFF.